One and the same sample provided the 4 T cell receptor beta chains below, sequenced in a study of cytomegalovirus exposure and HLA in healthy donors. Both 60 Vbeta primers and 13 Jbeta primers went into the PCR. Using immunoSEQ multiplex PCR, the repertoire was profiled, and TCRdb retains in-frame clones only, with some absent. The sample has about 140,000 clones; 70% to 85% are singletons. The specimen sequenced was PBMCs. These TCRs come from a male donor in good health and CMV-seronegative.

The chain is built from TRBV5-1 and TRBJ2-3, with a tentative D call TRBD2 (6 bases). CDR1 SGHRS and CDR2 YFSETQ come from the germline V gene. CDR3 length: 13 residues. The V gene lost 1 base and the J gene lost 5 bases, with 8 bases spanning the gap. For the CDR3, the DNA is TGCGCCAGCAGCTTGCCGGAGGGAGATACGCAGTATTTT. Residues: CASSLPEGDTQYF. Looking up the rest from reference TRBV5-1 and TRBJ2-3 gives the full variable domain: KAGVTQTPRYLIKTRGQQVTLSCSPISGHRSVSWYQQTPGQGLQFLFEYFSETQRNKGNFPGRFSGRQFSNSRSEMNVSTLELGDSALYLCASSLPEGDTQYFGPGTRLTVL.

The gene calls are TRBV7-3 and TRBJ2-2; D is possibly TRBD2 (6 bases). Germline-derived CDR1 and CDR2 are SGHTA and FQGTGA. This CDR3 is built from 16 residues. V shed 5 bases and J shed 4 bases, with 17 bases lying between them. The CDR3 loop reads CASSRPSDHGTGELFF. CDR3 coding DNA: TGTGCCAGCAGCCGCCCTAGCGATCATGGCACCGGGGAGCTGTTTTTT.

The gene calls are TRBV9 and TRBJ2-1; TRBD2 agrees at 12 bases. Trimming at V came to 3 bases and at J to 6 bases, leaving 4 bases not matched to a gene. Germline V gives CDR1 SGDLS, CDR2 YYNGEE. This CDR3 is built from 15 residues. The CDR3 DNA sequence: TGTGCCAGCAGCGGACTAGCGGGGGAGGGCAATGAGCAGTTCTTC. Its protein product is CASSGLAGEGNEQFF.

The gene calls are TRBV11-3 and TRBJ2-3, with TRBD1 matching over 7 bases. The CDR3 totals 16 residues. Germline CDR1 and CDR2: SGHNT and YENEEA. The V segment lost 4 bases and the J segment 0 bases; nucleotides outside the gene matches: 7. CDR3 DNA: TGTGCCAGCAGCTCTGGACAGGCTCCTAGCACAGATACGCAGTATTTT. This encodes CASSSGQAPSTDTQYF.